These 10 T cell receptor beta chains share one sample of origin, sequenced in a study of CD8+CD57+ T cells in acquired aplastic anemia. Both TCR beta VDJ combination and CDR3 sequence profiling were carried out. Genomic DNA was the template for this profiling. TCRdb ran MiXCR on the reads and lists one entry per CDR3 protein. Here the sample spans approximately 250,000 distinct CDR3 sequences, around 82% being singletons. Individuals selected for sequencing had exhibited CD8+CD57+ cell expansion on flow cytometry. The sample comprised sorted CD4+, CD8+, or CD8+CD57+ T cells (not recorded which) from PBMCs. These receptors came from a human donor with aplastic anemia.

The chain links TRBV9 to TRBJ1-2; D is ambiguous. The CDR3 runs to 15 residues. The germline V and J ends were trimmed by 0 bases and 12 bases, with 21 bases remaining between them. CDR1 is SGDLS and CDR2 is YYNGEE in the germline V gene. The CDR3 DNA sequence: TGTGCCAGCAGCGTAGGGTCGGATACGCACTATTTTGACACCTTC. It translates to CASSVGSDTHYFDTF.

This clonotype was observed a single time. The chain joins TRBV19 to TRBJ1-1; no clear D gene. V was shortened by 6 bases and J by 7 bases, with 9 bases between the two germline ends. This CDR3 spans 11 amino acids. Germline V CDR1 and CDR2: LNHDA, SQIVND (reference sequence). CDR3 sequence (DNA): TGTGCCAGTAGATTGGGCGGTGAAGCTTTCTTT. This gives the protein CASRLGGEAFF.

This clonotype was counted a few times. CDR3 in amino acids: CASSMTGGSSNEQFF. CDR3 nucleotides: TGTGCCAGTAGTATGACAGGGGGTTCTTCCAATGAGCAGTTCTTC. The J gene is TRBJ2-1, the V gene TRBV19; TRBD1 agrees at 9 bases. Germline loops: CDR1 LNHDA, CDR2 SQIVND (reference sequence). The CDR3 is made up of 15 amino acids. The V segment lost 3 bases and the J segment 6 bases; nucleotides outside the gene matches: 6.

V usage is TRBV5-1 and J usage is TRBJ1-2; no clear D gene. Germline CDR1 reads SGHRS; CDR2 reads YFSETQ. V was cut by 0 bases and J by 3 bases, with 15 bases left in between. The CDR3 totals 16 residues. CDR3 bases: TGCGCCAGCAGCTTGGAATTCTACGGGAAGGACTATGGCTACACCTTC. This codes for CASSLEFYGKDYGYTF.

As to this clonotype: The junction does not match germline at one end; this may be a read error. The gene calls are TRBV2 and TRBJ2-4; D remains unclear. The germline V gene encodes CDR1 SNHLY and CDR2 FYNNEI. The CDR3 runs 12 residues. Here the CDR3 DNA reads TGTGCCAGCGGTGAGGCTGATAACATTCAGTCCTTC. It specifies CASGEADNIQSF.

The CDR3 nucleotides are TGTGCCAGCAGCTTAGGAACAGGAACAGGCAGCAATCAGCCCCAGCATTTT. It yields the protein CASSLGTGTGSNQPQHF. The J gene is TRBJ1-5, the V gene TRBV7-6; tentative D call: TRBD1 (5 bases). Germline V CDR1 and CDR2: SGHVS, FNYEAQ. Trimming cost V 1 base and J 1 base, with 14 bases left between them. This CDR3 region has 17 residues. Based on the CDR3 plus reference TRBV7-6 and TRBJ1-5, the full variable domain is GAGVSQSPRYKVTKRGQDVALRCDPISGHVSLYWYRQALGQGPEFLTYFNYEAQQDKSGLPNDRFSAERPEGSISTLTIQRTEQRDSAMYRCASSLGTGTGSNQPQHFGDGTRLSIL.

This clonotype occurred a few times. The chain carries TRBV11-3 and TRBJ2-3; unclear D gene. The CDR3 has 12 amino acids. Germline loops: CDR1 SGHNT, CDR2 YENEEA. Trimming removed 0 bases from V and 10 bases from J, with 8 bases in between. CDR3 bases: TGTGCCAGCAGCTTAGAGTCAGCAGCGCAGTATTTT. As protein: CASSLESAAQYF.

This clonotype has only one observation. The chain carries TRBV11-2 and TRBJ2-3; the D gene is possibly TRBD1 (6 bases). V was shortened by 5 bases and J by 0 bases, with 12 bases between the two germline ends. Looked up from germline, CDR1 is SGHAT and CDR2 is FQNNGV. The CDR3 covers 15 residues. This chain's CDR3 is CASSAIGQSTDTQYF. In DNA form, the CDR3 reads TGTGCCAGCAGCGCAATCGGACAGAGCACAGATACGCAGTATTTT.

This clonotype turned up a few times. This chain connects TRBV6-1 to TRBJ2-7; the match to TRBD1 covers 10 bases. Germline CDR1 and CDR2: MNHNS and SASEGT. This CDR3 spans 14 amino acids. V shed 7 bases and J 3 bases; nucleotides not matched to a gene: 6. In DNA, the CDR3 is TGTGCCAGCACCGGGACAGGGGAGGACTACGAGCAGTACTTC. Protein product: CASTGTGEDYEQYF.

This chain links TRBV19 with TRBJ1-5, with a tentative D call TRBD1 (5 bases). The V gene lost 5 bases and the J gene lost 6 bases, with 11 bases spanning the gap. CDR1 LNHDA and CDR2 SQIVND come from the germline V gene (reference sequence). The length of the CDR3 is 13 residues. The CDR3 DNA is TGTGCCAGTAGTGGGGCGGAGACTCAGCCCCAGCATTTT. As protein: CASSGAETQPQHF.